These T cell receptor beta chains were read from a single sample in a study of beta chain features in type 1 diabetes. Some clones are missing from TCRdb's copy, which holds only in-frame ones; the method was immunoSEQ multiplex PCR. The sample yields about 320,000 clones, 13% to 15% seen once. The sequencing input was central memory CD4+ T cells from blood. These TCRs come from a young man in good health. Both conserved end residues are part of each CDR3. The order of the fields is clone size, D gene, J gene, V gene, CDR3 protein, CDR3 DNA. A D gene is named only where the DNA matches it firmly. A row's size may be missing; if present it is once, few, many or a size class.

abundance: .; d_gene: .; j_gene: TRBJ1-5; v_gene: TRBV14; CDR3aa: CASSQVGEIPTSGSNQPQHF; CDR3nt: TGTGCCAGCAGCCAAGTAGGGGAGATCCCTACAAGCGGTAGCAATCAGCCCCAGCATTTT
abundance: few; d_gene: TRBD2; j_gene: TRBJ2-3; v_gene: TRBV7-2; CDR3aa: CASSFRGGGTSDTQYF; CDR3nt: TGTGCCAGCAGCTTCCGCGGGGGGGGCACCTCAGATACGCAGTATTTT
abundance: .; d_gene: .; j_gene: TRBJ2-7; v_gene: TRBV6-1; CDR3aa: CAISDRAYEQYF; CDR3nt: TGTGCCATATCGGACAGAGCCTACGAGCAGTACTTC
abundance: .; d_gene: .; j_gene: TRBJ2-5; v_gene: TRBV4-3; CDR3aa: CASSQDWTPQETQYF; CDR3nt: TGCGCCAGCAGCCAAGATTGGACACCCCAAGAGACCCAGTACTTC
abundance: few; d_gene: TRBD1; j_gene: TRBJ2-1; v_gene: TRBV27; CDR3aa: CASSFQGDEQFF; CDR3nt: TGTGCCAGCAGTTTCCAGGGGGATGAGCAGTTCTTC
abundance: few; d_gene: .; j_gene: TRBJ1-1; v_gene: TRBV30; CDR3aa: CAWSGRGQAFF; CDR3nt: TGTGCCTGGAGTGGCAGGGGCCAAGCTTTCTTT
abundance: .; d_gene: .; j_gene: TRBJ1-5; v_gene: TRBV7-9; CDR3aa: CASSLGWGGSQHF; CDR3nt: TGTGCCAGCAGCTTAGGATGGGGTGGGTCCCAGCATTTT
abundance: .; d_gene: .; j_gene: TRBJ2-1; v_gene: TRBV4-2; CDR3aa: CASSQDGQSSYNEQFF; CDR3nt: TGTGCCAGCAGCCAAGATGGACAGAGCTCCTACAATGAGCAGTTCTTC
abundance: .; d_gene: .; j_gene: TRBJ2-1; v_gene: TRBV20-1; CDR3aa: CSAMDYNEQFF; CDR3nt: TGCAGTGCTATGGATTACAATGAGCAGTTCTTC
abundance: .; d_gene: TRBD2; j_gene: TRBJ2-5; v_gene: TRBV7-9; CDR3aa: CASSLGLAGGLETQYF; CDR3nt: TGTGCCAGCAGCTTAGGACTAGCGGGGGGATTGGAGACCCAGTACTTC
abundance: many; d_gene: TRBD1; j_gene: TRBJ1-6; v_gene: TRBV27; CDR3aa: CASRGQGYSPLHF; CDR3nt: TGTGCCAGCAGGGGACAGGGATATTCACCCCTCCACTTT
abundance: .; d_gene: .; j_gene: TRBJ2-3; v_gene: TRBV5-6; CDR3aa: CASSYVDNQIDTQYF; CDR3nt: TGTGCCAGCAGCTATGTCGACAACCAAATAGATACGCAGTATTTT
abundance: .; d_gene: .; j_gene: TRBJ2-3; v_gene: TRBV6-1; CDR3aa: CASSSTTDTQYF; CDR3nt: TGTGCCAGCAGTTCTACCACAGATACGCAGTATTTT
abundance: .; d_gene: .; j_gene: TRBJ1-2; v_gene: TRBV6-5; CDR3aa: CASSYSGTTANYGYTF; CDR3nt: TGTGCCAGCAGTTACTCGGGCACGACGGCTAACTATGGCTACACCTTC
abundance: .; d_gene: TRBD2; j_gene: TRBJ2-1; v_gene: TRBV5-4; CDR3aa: CASSFTSGSYNEQFF; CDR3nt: TGTGCCAGCAGCTTTACTAGCGGGAGTTACAATGAGCAGTTCTTC
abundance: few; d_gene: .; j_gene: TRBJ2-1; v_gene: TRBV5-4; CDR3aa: CASSLIAAINEQFF; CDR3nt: TGTGCCAGCAGCTTGATCGCAGCGATCAATGAGCAGTTCTTC
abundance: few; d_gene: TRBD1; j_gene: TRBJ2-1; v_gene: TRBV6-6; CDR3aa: CASKDRAGYNEQFF; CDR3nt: TGTGCCAGCAAGGACAGGGCGGGCTACAATGAGCAGTTCTTC
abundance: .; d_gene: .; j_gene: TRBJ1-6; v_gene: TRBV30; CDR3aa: CAWSVGAGSPLHF; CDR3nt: TGTGCCTGGAGTGTGGGGGCCGGGTCACCCCTCCACTTT
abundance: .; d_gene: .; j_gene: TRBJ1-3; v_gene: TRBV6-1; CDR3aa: CASSTRNTIYF; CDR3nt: TGTGCCAGCAGTACTCGGAACACCATATATTTT
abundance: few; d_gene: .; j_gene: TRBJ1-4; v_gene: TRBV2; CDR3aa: CASSEWEKLFF; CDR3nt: TGTGCCAGCAGTGAATGGGAAAAACTGTTTTTT
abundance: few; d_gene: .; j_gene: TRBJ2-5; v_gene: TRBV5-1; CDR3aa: CASSLEAETQYF; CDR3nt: TGCGCCAGCAGCTTGGAGGCTGAGACCCAGTACTTC
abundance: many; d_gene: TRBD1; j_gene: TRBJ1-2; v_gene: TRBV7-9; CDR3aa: CASSGGQGYGYTF; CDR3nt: TGTGCCAGCAGCGGTGGACAGGGGTACGGCTACACCTTC
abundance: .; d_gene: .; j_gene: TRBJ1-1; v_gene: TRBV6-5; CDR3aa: CASGGQLNTEAFF; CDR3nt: TGTGCCAGCGGAGGACAGTTGAACACTGAAGCTTTCTTT
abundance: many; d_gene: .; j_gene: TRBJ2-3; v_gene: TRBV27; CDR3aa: CASSFRDPRLSDTQYF; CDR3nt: TGTGCCAGCAGTTTCCGGGACCCCAGGTTGTCAGATACGCAGTATTTT
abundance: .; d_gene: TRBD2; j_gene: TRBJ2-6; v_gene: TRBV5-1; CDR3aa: CASSLSGTGANVLTF; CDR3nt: TGCGCCAGCAGCTTGAGCGGGACTGGGGCCAACGTCCTGACTTTC
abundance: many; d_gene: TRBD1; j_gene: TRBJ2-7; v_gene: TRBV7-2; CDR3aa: CASSQRTGRFYEQYF; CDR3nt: TGTGCCAGCAGCCAAAGGACAGGGCGGTTCTACGAGCAGTACTTC
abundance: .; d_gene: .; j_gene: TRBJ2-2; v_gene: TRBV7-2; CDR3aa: CASSLVDTGELFF; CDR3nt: TGTGCCAGCAGCCTTGTGGACACCGGGGAGCTGTTTTTT
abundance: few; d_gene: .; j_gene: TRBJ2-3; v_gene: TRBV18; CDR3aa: CASSPLGLRGVTDTQYF; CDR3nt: TGTGCCAGCTCACCGTTGGGACTCAGAGGGGTGACAGATACGCAGTATTTT
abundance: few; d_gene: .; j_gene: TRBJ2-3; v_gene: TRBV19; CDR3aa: CASSIAPRQTRSTDTQYF; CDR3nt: TGTGCCAGTAGTATAGCCCCGAGGCAAACTCGAAGCACAGATACGCAGTATTTT
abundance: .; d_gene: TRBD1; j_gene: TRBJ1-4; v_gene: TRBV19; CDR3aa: CASSARGPTNEKLFF; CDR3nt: TGTGCCAGTAGTGCTAGGGGGCCTACTAATGAAAAACTGTTTTTT
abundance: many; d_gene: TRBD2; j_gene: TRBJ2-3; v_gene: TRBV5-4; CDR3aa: CASSFGTSGKDTQYF; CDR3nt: TGTGCCAGCAGCTTTGGGACTAGCGGGAAAGATACGCAGTATTTT
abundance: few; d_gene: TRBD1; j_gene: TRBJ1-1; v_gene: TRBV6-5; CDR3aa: CASSYGQGNTEAFF; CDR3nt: TGTGCCAGCAGTTACGGACAGGGGAACACTGAAGCTTTCTTT
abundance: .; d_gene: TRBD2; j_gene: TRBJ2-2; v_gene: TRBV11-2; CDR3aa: CASSSGLAGVSGELFF; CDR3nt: TGTGCCAGCAGCTCCGGACTAGCGGGGGTGTCTGGGGAGCTGTTTTTT
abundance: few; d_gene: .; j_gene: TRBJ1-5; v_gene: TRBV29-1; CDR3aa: CSVGQSRNQPQHF; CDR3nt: TGCAGCGTTGGACAGTCCAGAAATCAGCCCCAGCATTTT
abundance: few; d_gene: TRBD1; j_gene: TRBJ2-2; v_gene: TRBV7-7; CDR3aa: CASGQGPGELFF; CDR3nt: TGTGCTAGCGGACAGGGCCCCGGGGAGCTGTTTTTT
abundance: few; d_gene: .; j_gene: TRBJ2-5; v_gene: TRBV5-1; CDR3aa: CASSLTGPQETQYF; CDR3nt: TGCGCCAGCAGCTTGACGGGACCACAAGAGACCCAGTACTTC
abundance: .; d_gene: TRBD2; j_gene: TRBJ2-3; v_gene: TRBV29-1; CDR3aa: CSGSSGRKDTQYF; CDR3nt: TGCAGCGGATCTAGCGGGAGGAAGGATACGCAGTATTTT